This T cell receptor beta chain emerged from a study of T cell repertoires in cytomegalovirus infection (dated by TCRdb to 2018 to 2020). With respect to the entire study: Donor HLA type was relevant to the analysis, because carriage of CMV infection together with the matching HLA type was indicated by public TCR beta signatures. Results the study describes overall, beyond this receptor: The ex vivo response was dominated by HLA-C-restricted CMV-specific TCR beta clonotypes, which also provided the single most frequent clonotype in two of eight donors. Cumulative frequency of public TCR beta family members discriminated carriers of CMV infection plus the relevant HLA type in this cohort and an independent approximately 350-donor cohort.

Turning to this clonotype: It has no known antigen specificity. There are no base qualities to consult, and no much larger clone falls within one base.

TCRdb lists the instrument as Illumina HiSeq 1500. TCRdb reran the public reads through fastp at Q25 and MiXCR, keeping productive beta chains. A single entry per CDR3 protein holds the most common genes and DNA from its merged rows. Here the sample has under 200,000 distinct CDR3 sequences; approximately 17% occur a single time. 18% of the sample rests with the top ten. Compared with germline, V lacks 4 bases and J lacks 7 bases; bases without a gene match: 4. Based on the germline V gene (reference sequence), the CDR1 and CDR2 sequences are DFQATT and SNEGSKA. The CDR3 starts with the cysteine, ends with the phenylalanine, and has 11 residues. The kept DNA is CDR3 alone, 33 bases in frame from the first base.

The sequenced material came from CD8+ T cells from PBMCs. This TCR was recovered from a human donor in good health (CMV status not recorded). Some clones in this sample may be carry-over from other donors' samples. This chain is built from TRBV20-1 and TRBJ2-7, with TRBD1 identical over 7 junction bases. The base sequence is TGCAGTGCTACGACAGGGTGGGAGCAGTACTTC. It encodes CSATTGWEQYF.